A single sample is the source of the 5 T cell receptor beta chains below, sequenced in a study of lymphopenia after photon versus proton radiotherapy. Sequencing used immunoSEQ multiplex PCR; TCRdb keeps in-frame clones, though not all of them. The profile shows 160,000 or so clones, roughly nine tenths of them singletons. The input for sequencing was peripheral blood, taken from a patient treated with photon-based radiotherapy. The receptor source for this set is a man aged 50 to 59 with gastric cancer.

This clone was seen once. This rearrangement joins TRBV6-6 to TRBJ1-2; TRBD1 aligns across 8 bases. This CDR3 spans 14 amino acids. CDR1 is MNHNY and CDR2 is SVGAGI in the germline V gene (reference sequence). The ends lost 4 bases at V and 2 bases at J; junction bases unmatched: 3. The CDR3 DNA is TGTGCCAGCAGTTCCGGACAGGGAAACTATGGCTACACCTTC. It translates to CASSSGQGNYGYTF.

The chain uses TRBV4-2 and TRBJ2-7, with D hard to call. Trimming took 1 base from V and 1 from J, leaving 11 bases between them. The CDR3 is 15 amino acids. CDR1 and CDR2 (germline): LGHNA, YNFKEQ. CDR3 residues: CASSQVGQSSYEQYF. In DNA form, the CDR3 reads TGTGCCAGCAGCCAAGTAGGCCAGTCGTCCTACGAGCAGTACTTC.

J is TRBJ2-3 and V is TRBV13, with 8 nucleotides matching TRBD1. The germline CDR1 and CDR2 sequences are PRHDT and FYEKMQ (reference sequence). With 5 bases clipped from V and 8 bases from J, the junction kept 18 bases outside the gene matches. CDR3 size: 17 residues. The CDR3 DNA follows: TGTGCCAGCAGCCCATGGGGGTGGGGACAGGCACAGATTACGCAGTATTTT. Its translation: CASSPWGWGQAQITQYF.

J is TRBJ2-2 and V is TRBV5-1; D remains unclear. The germline CDR1 and CDR2 sequences are SGHRS and YFSETQ. The CDR3 runs 14 residues. Trimming took 2 bases from V and 4 from J, leaving 9 bases between them. The CDR3 protein is CASSLTVGTGELFF. For the CDR3, the DNA is TGCGCCAGCAGCTTAACAGTAGGCACCGGGGAGCTGTTTTTT. Supplemented by reference TRBV5-1 and TRBJ2-2, the full variable domain reads KAGVTQTPRYLIKTRGQQVTLSCSPISGHRSVSWYQQTPGQGLQFLFEYFSETQRNKGNFPGRFSGRQFSNSRSEMNVSTLELGDSALYLCASSLTVGTGELFFGEGSRLTVL.

V and J are TRBV5-6 and TRBJ2-3; the match to TRBD1 covers 7 bases. Looked up from germline, CDR1 is SGHDT and CDR2 is YYEEEE. V dropped 3 bases and J dropped 2; count of bases not matched to a gene: 6. This CDR3 contains 15 residues. The DNA of the CDR3 is TGTGCCAGCAGCTACCGGGACAGATACACAGATACGCAGTATTTT. Protein product: CASSYRDRYTDTQYF. Looking up the rest from reference TRBV5-6 and TRBJ2-3 gives the full variable domain: DAGVTQSPTHLIKTRGQQVTLRCSPKSGHDTVSWYQQALGQGPQFIFQYYEEEERQRGNFPDRFSGHQFPNYSSELNVNALLLGDSALYLCASSYRDRYTDTQYFGPGTRLTVL.